This T cell receptor (beta chain) was observed in a study of blood T cell repertoires in COVID-19 (dated by TCRdb to the early 2020s). For context, the study as a whole: Samples from collaborators originated in the United States, Italy and Spain and spanned both the acute and convalescent phases of COVID-19. The material from the prospective study consisted of cDNA or gDNA derived from T cells, B-cell-depleted T cells, or PBMCs. Deeply sampled blood TCRbeta repertoires from subjects exposed to, actively infected with, or recovered from COVID-19 were included in the dataset. A freely available public database, intended as a resource for researchers studying the immune response to SARS-CoV-2, is where the repertoires were released. The samples were drawn from two sources: the first 160 participants of the ongoing ImmuneRACE study, and some 1,300 subjects contributed by 6 global collaborators. A de-identified subject ID, COVID-19 status, age in years and sex were almost always included in the sample metadata. Where available, HLA class I and class II types were taken from metadata supplied by the sample provider and were not determined by assay-based typing. General findings and caveats noted by the study authors: The amount of clinical and demographic metadata varied by source and participant and was provided uncurated.

Comments on this clone: The antigen it recognizes is unknown. No base-level quality is on record; no much larger clone is a single base apart.

One collaborating source in Seattle enrolled patients during active infection and followed them longitudinally through the course of disease. Whole blood was collected in K2EDTA tubes by collaborating institutions according to the institutions' own protocols. For TCRbeta analysis, collaborators shipped samples in one of three forms: frozen whole blood, isolated PBMCs, or DNA extracted from either of those sample types. TCRbeta CDR3 regions were amplified from genomic DNA using the immunoSEQ Assay, a bias-controlled multiplex PCR. Per the authors' processing: Within the assay, amplification of reference gene primers was used to estimate how many nucleated cells each sample contained. To quantify the absolute abundance of each unique TCRbeta CDR3 rearrangement, sequence reads were collapsed and filtered. Productive Simpson clonality was computed per sample as the square root of Simpson's diversity index over productive rearrangements. The table was pulled from immuneACCESS by TCRdb, which kept in-frame rearrangements only. Such tables lose some clones; where checked, under half of the loss comes from unresolved V genes, and the rest has no known cause. V, J and clone size were drawn from that table, and D and trimming were deduced from the DNA. The sample table lists 250,000 to 350,000 clones, 80% to 95% of them with a count of one. Of the sample, 2.2% is held by the ten largest clones.

Including the terminal cysteine and phenylalanine, the CDR3 comprises 13 residues. Kept here is only the CDR3 DNA, which spans 39 bases and is read in frame from base 1. V gives up 7 bases and J gives up 0 bases, and the segment between their germline ends measures 12 bases. The germline V gene sets CDR1 to SQVTM and CDR2 to ANQGSEA. Material for sequencing was peripheral blood. The V gene is TRBV29-1 and the J gene is TRBJ1-1; the D region possibly corresponds to TRBD1 (5 bases align). The clonotype comes from a woman aged 25 to 39 with COVID-19, enrolled during active disease. The sequenced DNA: TGCAGCGGTCTTCAGGGATTGAACACTGAAGCTTTCTTT. This yields the protein CSGLQGLNTEAFF.